The entry that follows covers one T cell receptor beta chain sequence. Its antigen remains undetermined. The input lacks base qualities; no much larger clone sits a single base away. This sample was taken from a study of a mutant IDH1 vaccine in newly diagnosed glioma (dated by TCRdb to the early 2020s). In terms of the full investigation: Eight vaccinations were administered to patients in weeks 1, 3, 5, 7, 11, 15, 19 and 23, corresponding to visits V03 through V10. Vaccination started 4-6 weeks after radiotherapy alone, or was given together with temozolomide cycles in the groups whose treatment included chemotherapy. Of the roughly 30 treated patients, 62.5% were male and approximately 38% were female, and a mean age of roughly 40 years was recorded. Before enrollment, most patients had been given radiochemotherapy with temozolomide as standard therapy, while the rest had received either radiotherapy alone or temozolomide alone. Peripheral blood was collected at six visits: V03 (baseline), V05, V07, V10, V12 and V13. Longitudinal TCRB deep sequencing was performed for fewer than 30 treated patients wherever samples were available for exploratory analyses.

This specimen's time point label, interpreted: week 5, during vaccination. Each vaccine dose, consisting of 300 ug of a 20-mer mutant IDH1 peptide in Montanide, was administered subcutaneously with topical imiquimod. All donors had newly diagnosed IDH1-mutant astrocytomas of WHO grade 3 or 4 that showed loss of nuclear ATRX. The samples were drawn from NOA16, a multicentre, single-arm, open-label phase I trial in Germany that tested a mutant IDH1 peptide vaccine in humans for the first time. Genomic DNA for TCRB sequencing was extracted from EDTA blood using the DNeasy Blood and Tissue Kit. Overall study results and their limits: Vaccine-induced immune responses across multiple MHC alleles were detected in 93.3% of patients. No apparent relationship was observed between pseudoprogression and alterations in the top peripheral T cell clonotypes detected by TCRB sequencing. PBMC samples for TCRB deep sequencing were selected based on availability. The authors noted that analyses of patient blood samples could not be reproduced because of sample limitations.

Libraries came from the immunoSEQ multiplex PCR assay. Rearranged TCR beta chain sequences were amplified using the hsTCRB Kit according to the manufacturer's protocol. TCRB libraries were sequenced on an Illumina MiSeq. In the paper's pipeline: The kit vendor's proprietary platform handled demultiplexing, trimming and gene mapping. The immuneACCESS repertoire file appears here via TCRdb, limited to in-frame rearrangements. These files lack a portion of the clones; in checked studies, under half of the deficit traces to unresolved V genes, and the cause of the others is not known. V, J and clone size reflect that table, while D and trimming were determined from the DNA. The sample records around 78,000 clones, roughly 90% of which are singletons. The ten largest clones take up about 0.6% of the sample. Sample: PBMCs, taken from a glioma patient whose treatment included an IDH1 peptide vaccine. The sequence derives from a woman aged 50 to 60 with glioma.

This receptor has the CDR3 CASSYSTRINEQFF. Here is the DNA: TGTGCCAGCAGTTACTCGACCAGGATCAATGAGCAGTTCTTC. The chain joins TRBV6-6 to TRBJ2-1; too little of a D gene remains to name it. Reading the germline V gene (reference sequence) gives CDR1 MNHNY and CDR2 SVGAGI. From cysteine to phenylalanine, the CDR3 is 14 amino acids long. The CDR3 DNA has 42 bases and is translated from base 1. V is cut by 0 bases and J by 6 bases, and the space between the germline ends is 9 bases.